The 9 T cell receptor beta chains listed next were all sequenced from one sample in a study of response to subunit inactivated influenza vaccine. TCRdb fed the RT-PCR reads into MiXCR, producing one record per CDR3 protein. The table has a few hundred thousand distinct CDR3 sequences, 21% seen once. Sequenced material: PBMCs from blood, taken less than 22 months after vaccination. Receptors originate from a man aged 45 to 75 who received an inactivated influenza vaccine.

V usage is TRBV3-1 and J usage is TRBJ2-3; 7 bases fit TRBD1. The CDR3 is 15 residues long. Per germline, CDR1 LGHDT and CDR2 YNNKEL (reference sequence). After removal of 4 bases from V and 2 bases from J, the junction contained 6 bases not matched to a gene. The CDR3 here is CASSPRGPPTDTQYF. The DNA of the CDR3 is TGTGCCAGCAGCCCTAGGGGGCCCCCCACAGATACGCAGTATTTT.

This clonotype showed up just a few times. V is TRBV5-1 and J is TRBJ2-7; TRBD1 aligns across 9 bases. Germline CDR1 SGHRS, CDR2 YFSETQ. The trim removed 0 bases at V and 2 bases at J, leaving 3 bases unmatched. The CDR3 is 15 amino acids. The CDR3 nucleotides are TGCGCCAGCAGCTTGGAGGGACAGGGAGCCTACGAGCAGTACTTC. Protein: CASSLEGQGAYEQYF.

This clonotype showed up many times. The chain links TRBV7-6 to TRBJ1-5, with TRBD1 matching over 12 bases. Germline assignment: CDR1 SGHVS and CDR2 FNYEAQ. Trimming took 1 base from V and 7 from J; bases not matched to a gene: 8. This CDR3 comprises 17 residues. The CDR3 protein is CASSLGGTGGFSQPQHF. CDR3 nucleotides: TGTGCCAGCAGCTTAGGTGGGACAGGGGGCTTTAGCCAGCCCCAGCATTTT.

The chain carries TRBV10-3 and TRBJ2-3, with a possible D match to TRBD2 (5 bases). There are 14 residues in the CDR3. Germline V gene data show CDR1 as ENHRY and CDR2 as SYGVKD. V lost 7 bases, J lost 5 bases, and 16 bases lay in between. CDR3 coding DNA: TGTGCCATCAACCCAAATCAACGGGGAGATACGCAGTATTTT. Translated, it gives CAINPNQRGDTQYF.

The rearrangement uses TRBV28 and TRBJ2-5, with D tentatively TRBD2 (6 bases). The CDR3 loop spans 16 amino acids. Trimming shortened V by 7 bases and J by 5 bases, and 23 bases separated the two germline ends. Per germline, CDR1 MDHEN and CDR2 SYDVKM. The CDR3 sequence: CASTLGLLKGRETQYF. CDR3 in DNA: TGTGCCAGCACGTTGGGACTCCTTAAAGGAAGGGAGACCCAGTACTTC.

The chain couples TRBV29-1 to TRBJ2-2; D is ambiguous. The ends were cut back, 4 bases at V and 1 base at J, with 13 bases in the middle. The CDR3 spans 15 residues. Germline loops: CDR1 SQVTM, CDR2 ANQGSEA. The CDR3, as DNA: TGCAGCGTTGGTCAGTCCAATCGGAACACCGGGGAGCTGTTTTTT. Amino acids: CSVGQSNRNTGELFF.

In its sample, this clonotype was seen a few times. The chain is built from TRBV6-2 or TRBV6-3 and TRBJ1-2; the D gene is possibly TRBD1 (5 bases). CDR3 length: 13 amino acids. The ends were cut back, 6 bases at V and 4 bases at J, with 12 bases in the middle. Germline-derived CDR1 and CDR2 are MNHEY and SVGEGT. CDR3 residues: CASRPGGGYGYTF. CDR3 DNA: TGTGCCAGCAGACCCGGGGGAGGCTATGGCTACACCTTC.

This chain connects TRBV5-1 to TRBJ2-2; D call uncertain. V dropped 4 bases and J dropped 2 bases, with 9 bases sitting between them. Germline CDR1 and CDR2: SGHRS and YFSETQ. The length of the CDR3 is 14 residues. The CDR3 sequence: CASSPRSNTGELFF. The CDR3 DNA sequence: TGCGCCAGCAGCCCACGAAGTAACACCGGGGAGCTGTTTTTT.

There are a few counts of this clonotype. The chain uses TRBV20-1 and TRBJ1-1; possibly TRBD1 for D (5 bases). Germline CDR1 reads DFQATT; CDR2 reads SNEGSKA (reference sequence). The CDR3 has 12 residues. Here the CDR3 reads CRVSQGTTEAFF. The CDR3, as DNA: TGCAGGGTGTCTCAGGGTACGACTGAAGCTTTCTTT.